The 8 T cell receptor beta chains below all came from one sample that was sequenced in a study of molecular identifiers for immune sequencing clone quantification. MiXCR, applied by TCRdb to the PCR reads, yields one record per CDR3 protein. Of more than 250,000 distinct CDR3 sequences listed, over 20% are singletons. The sequenced sample was naive CD8+ T cells from blood, with Jurkat cell RNA spiked in. Subset specified: FACS-sorted CD8+CD4-CCR7+CD45RA+ naive T cells. These receptor sequences come from a human donor in good health. Some libraries in this study had Jurkat cell RNA spiked in.

To note about this clonotype: A much larger clone sits a single nucleotide away, making a read error possible. The rearrangement uses TRBV5-1 and TRBJ2-5, with D uncertain. Germline assignment: CDR1 SGHRS and CDR2 YFSETQ. CDR3 length equals 13 residues. The CDR3 sequence: CASRPGDQETRYF. The CDR3 region has the DNA TGCGCCAGCCGTCCTGGAGACCAAGAGACCCGGTACTTC.

Comments on this clonotype: A much larger clone lies a single base off, so this may be a read error. The gene calls are TRBV20-1 and TRBJ1-1; D might be TRBD1 (5 bases). The CDR3 is made up of 15 amino acids. CDR1 and CDR2 from the germline V gene are DFQATT and SNEGSKA (reference sequence). In DNA, the CDR3 is TGCAGTGCTGGAGATCTGTGGGACGGAGCGCCTGAAGCTTTCTTT. Its translation: CSAGDLWDGAPEAFF.

As concerns this clonotype: A read error may produce the germline difference seen at one junction end. The chain uses TRBV12-3 or TRBV12-4 and TRBJ2-3; 10 nucleotides line up with TRBD2. This CDR3 is 16 amino acids long. The CDR3 loop is CAGSSPGLASTDTQYF. CDR3 bases: TGTGCCGGCAGTTCACCGGGACTAGCGAGCACAGATACGCAGTATTTT.

Ten or more counts support this clonotype. The chain carries TRBV6-2 or TRBV6-3 and TRBJ2-7; TRBD1 agrees at 7 bases. The CDR3 consists of 13 residues. Unmatched junction bases numbered 5, after V lost 5 bases and J lost 4 bases. CDR1 is MNHEY, CDR2 SVGEGT, per germline. CDR3: CASSIPGGYEQYF. In nucleotides, the CDR3 is TGTGCCAGCAGTATCCCAGGGGGTTACGAGCAGTACTTC.

A note on this clonotype: This may arise from a read error, as a much more abundant clone is one base away. The chain's CDR3 is CAGSPRAPNQETQYF. The CDR3 DNA is TGTGCCGGCAGCCCCAGGGCACCAAACCAAGAGACCCAGTACTTC. This chain joins TRBV27 and TRBJ2-5; weak D call: TRBD1 (5 bases). This CDR3 spans 15 amino acids. Germline CDR1 and CDR2: MNHEY and SMNVEV (reference sequence).

This clonotype showed up many times. The chain joins TRBV6-2 or TRBV6-3 to TRBJ1-1; possible D gene TRBD1, 6 bases. The ends were cut back, 4 bases at V and 2 bases at J, with 14 bases in the middle. CDR1 and CDR2 (germline): MNHEY, SVGEGT. The CDR3 spans 15 residues. The CDR3 DNA sequence: TGTGCCAGCAGTTCTGAGTGGACAGCCAACACTGAAGCTTTCTTT. Protein sequence: CASSSEWTANTEAFF.

This clonotype was observed many times. This chain uses TRBV27 with TRBJ1-5; D unresolved. The CDR3 has 15 residues. The V end was cut by 2 bases, the J end by 2 bases, with 10 bases between. Germline CDR1 MNHEY, CDR2 SMNVEV (reference sequence). CDR3 DNA: TGTGCCAGCAGTTTAAACCCCTGGGGCAATCAGCCCCAGCATTTT. This sequence encodes CASSLNPWGNQPQHF.

This clonotype was recorded many times. V usage is TRBV2 and J usage is TRBJ2-7, with 8 bases aligning to TRBD2. This CDR3 spans 14 amino acids. The germline gives CDR1 SNHLY, CDR2 FYNNEI. Trimming at V came to 5 bases and at J to 4 bases, leaving 7 bases not matched to a gene. This chain's CDR3 is CASSSGTRLYEQYF. The CDR3 nucleotides are TGTGCCAGCAGTTCCGGGACTAGACTGTACGAGCAGTACTTC.